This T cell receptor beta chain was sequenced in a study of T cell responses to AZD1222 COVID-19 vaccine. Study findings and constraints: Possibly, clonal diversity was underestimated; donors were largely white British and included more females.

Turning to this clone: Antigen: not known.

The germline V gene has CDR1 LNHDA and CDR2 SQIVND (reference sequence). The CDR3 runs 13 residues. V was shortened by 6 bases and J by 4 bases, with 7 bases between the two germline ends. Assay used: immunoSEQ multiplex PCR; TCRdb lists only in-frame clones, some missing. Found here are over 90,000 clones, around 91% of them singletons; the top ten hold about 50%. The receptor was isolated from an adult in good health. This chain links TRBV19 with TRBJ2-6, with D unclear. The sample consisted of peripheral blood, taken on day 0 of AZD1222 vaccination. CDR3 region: CASSSGGANVLTF. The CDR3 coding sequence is TGTGCCAGTAGCTCTGGCGGGGCCAACGTCCTGACTTTC.